The source of this T cell receptor (beta chain) is a study of T cell responses to AZD1222 COVID-19 vaccine. Overall study: Second doses that came at about 4 or about 12 weeks were put together.

Here immunoSEQ multiplex PCR was the method, and the copy in TCRdb shows in-frame clones only, minus some. The profile shows over 100,000 clones, 75% to 90% of them singletons. Notes on this clone: Its matching antigen is unknown.

General observations from the study: Clonal diversity may have been underestimated in mostly white British donors.

Sequenced material: peripheral blood, taken on day 0 of AZD1222 vaccination. The source is an adult in good health.

CDR3 protein: CASSLARGLSTEAFF. DNA for the CDR3: TGTGCCAGCAGCTTAGCGCGGGGGTTATCCACTGAAGCTTTCTTT. The J gene is TRBJ1-1, the V gene TRBV7-2; D might be TRBD1 (5 bases). The germline V gene encodes CDR1 SGHTA and CDR2 FQGNSA. V lost 0 bases and J lost 4, with 12 bases in between. This CDR3 contains 15 residues.